This TCR beta chain is from a study of T cell responses to AZD1222 COVID-19 vaccine. Sequencing was performed with immunoSEQ multiplex PCR; in TCRdb, only in-frame clones are kept and a portion is missing. The sample yields 130,000 or so clones, just over 85% seen once. Germline CDR1 and CDR2: MDHEN and SYDVKM. The V end lost 8 bases, the J end lost 9 bases, and 14 bases lay between the germline ends. The CDR3 covers 12 residues. Remarks on this clone: Its antigen is unidentified.

The study's findings and limits: Clonal diversity was possibly underestimated, and white British individuals and females predominated among donors. All repertoire sampling was performed exclusively after the peak T cell response.

This clonotype was sampled from an adult in good health. Material: peripheral blood, obtained on day 0 of AZD1222 vaccination. The chain joins TRBV28 to TRBJ2-1; no clear D gene. CDR3 sequence: CASGLLQTEQFF. The DNA for the CDR3 is TGTGCCAGCGGATTACTACAGACTGAGCAGTTCTTC.